This T cell receptor beta chain derives from a study of cytomegalovirus exposure and HLA in healthy donors. The CDR3 loop spans 14 amino acids. Trimming took 6 bases from V and 6 from J; bases not matched to a gene: 4. The germline V gene has CDR1 MGHRA and CDR2 YSYEKL. The primer mix had 60 Vbeta and 13 Jbeta primers. Clones were sequenced by immunoSEQ multiplex PCR, and TCRdb holds only the in-frame ones, with some missing. The sample lists tens of thousands of clones; around two thirds were seen once. This clone has only a few counts. The sequenced sample was PBMCs. The TCR sequence derives from a woman between 50 and 59 years old in good health and CMV-seropositive. The J gene is TRBJ1-4, the V gene TRBV4-1; 10 bases match TRBD1. In DNA form, the CDR3 reads TGCGCCAGCAGGCGACAGGGGGCGGATGAAAAACTGTTTTTT. Translated: CASRRQGADEKLFF.